This T cell receptor (beta chain) was observed in a study of blood T cell repertoires in COVID-19. The assay was immunoSEQ multiplex PCR, and TCRdb's table has in-frame clones only and misses some. The table records about 200,000 clones, 70% to 85% of them present only once. The V gene lost 4 bases and the J gene lost 1 base, with 11 bases spanning the gap. Germline V CDR1 and CDR2: SGHNT, YYREEE (reference sequence). This CDR3 contains 14 residues. Sequencing was performed on peripheral blood. The clonotype comes from a human donor in a cohort sampled during active COVID-19. This sequence joins TRBV5-4 and TRBJ1-1, with a possible D match to TRBD1 (6 bases). CDR3 sequence (DNA): TGTGCCAGCAGCCCCGGACAGAAGAACACTGAAGCTTTCTTT. Its protein is CASSPGQKNTEAFF.